This T cell receptor (beta chain) was identified during a study of T cells after yellow fever vaccination. Turning to the study itself: Preparing low-cell-number fractions relied on SMART-Seq v4 Ultra Low Input.

Production of TCR cDNA was by 5'RACE template switching, which also added a universal primer site and UMIs. TCRdb re-called the 5' RACE reads with MiXCR, one entry per CDR3 protein. The sample comprises a few hundred thousand distinct CDR3 sequences, around 6.8% of which are singletons, and over 15% rests with the top ten. The CDR3 covers 18 residues. V shed 5 bases and J shed 4 bases, with 21 bases lying between them. In germline, CDR1 is MGHRA, CDR2 YSYEKL. This clonotype has ten or more counts. This TCR was sampled from a man in his late teens or twenties who received the YFV17D yellow fever vaccine. The V and J genes are TRBV4-1 and TRBJ2-6; D possibly corresponds to TRBD2 (7 bases). The sequencing used PBMCs, collected about 41 days after the first yellow fever vaccination. CDR3 in amino acids: CASSFPGGRSAGANVLTF. The CDR3 DNA is TGCGCCAGCAGCTTCCCCGGGGGGCGCTCAGCAGGGGCCAACGTCCTGACTTTC.